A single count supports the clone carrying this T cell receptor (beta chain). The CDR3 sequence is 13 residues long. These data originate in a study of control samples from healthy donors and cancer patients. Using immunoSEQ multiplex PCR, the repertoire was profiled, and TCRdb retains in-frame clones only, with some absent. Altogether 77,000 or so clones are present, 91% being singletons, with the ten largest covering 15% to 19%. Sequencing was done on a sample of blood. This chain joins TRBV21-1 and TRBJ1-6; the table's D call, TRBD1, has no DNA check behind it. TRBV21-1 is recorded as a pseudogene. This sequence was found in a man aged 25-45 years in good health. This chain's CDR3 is CASVDRAHSPLHF. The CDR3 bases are TGTGCCAGCGTAGACAGGGCGCATTCACCCCTCCACTTT.